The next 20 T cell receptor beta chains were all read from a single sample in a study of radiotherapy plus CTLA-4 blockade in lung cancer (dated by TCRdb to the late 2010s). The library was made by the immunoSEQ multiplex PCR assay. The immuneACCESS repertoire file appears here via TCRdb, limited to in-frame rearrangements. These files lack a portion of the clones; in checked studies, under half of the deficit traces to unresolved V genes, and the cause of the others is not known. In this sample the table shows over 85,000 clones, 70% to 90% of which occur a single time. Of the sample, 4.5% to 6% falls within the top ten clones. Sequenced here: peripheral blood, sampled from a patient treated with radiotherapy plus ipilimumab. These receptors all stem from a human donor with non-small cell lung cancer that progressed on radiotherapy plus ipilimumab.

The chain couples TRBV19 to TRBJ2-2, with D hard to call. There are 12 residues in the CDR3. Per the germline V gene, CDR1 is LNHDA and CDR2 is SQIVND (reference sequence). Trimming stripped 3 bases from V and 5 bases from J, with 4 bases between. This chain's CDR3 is CASSITTGELFF. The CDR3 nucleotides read TGTGCCAGTAGTATCACTACCGGGGAGCTGTTTTTT.

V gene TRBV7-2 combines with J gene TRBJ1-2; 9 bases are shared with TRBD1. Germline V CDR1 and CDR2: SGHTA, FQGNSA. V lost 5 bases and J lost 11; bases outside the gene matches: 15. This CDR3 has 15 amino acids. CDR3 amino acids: CASSRSGGTGSPYTF. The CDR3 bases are TGTGCCAGCAGCCGGTCGGGTGGGACAGGGTCACCTTACACCTTC.

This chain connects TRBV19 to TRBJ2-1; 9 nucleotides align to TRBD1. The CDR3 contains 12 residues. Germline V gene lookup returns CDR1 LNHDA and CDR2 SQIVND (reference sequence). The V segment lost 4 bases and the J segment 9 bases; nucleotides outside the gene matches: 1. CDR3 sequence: CASSRQGGEQFF. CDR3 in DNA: TGTGCCAGTAGTAGACAGGGGGGTGAGCAGTTCTTC. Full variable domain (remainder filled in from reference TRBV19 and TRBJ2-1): DGGITQSPKYLFRKEGQNVTLSCEQNLNHDAMYWYRQDPGQGLRLIYYSQIVNDFQKGDIAEGYSVSREKKESFPLTVTSAQKNPTAFYLCASSRQGGEQFFGPGTRLTVL.

The CDR3 protein is CASSLVRVNTGELFF. The CDR3 coding sequence is TGCGCCAGCAGCTTGGTCAGGGTAAACACCGGGGAGCTGTTTTTT. V gene TRBV5-1 combines with J gene TRBJ2-2; D might be TRBD1 (5 bases). With 0 bases removed from V and 2 bases from J, the gap between germline ends came to 8 bases. Germline V gives CDR1 SGHRS, CDR2 YFSETQ. This CDR3 has 15 residues.

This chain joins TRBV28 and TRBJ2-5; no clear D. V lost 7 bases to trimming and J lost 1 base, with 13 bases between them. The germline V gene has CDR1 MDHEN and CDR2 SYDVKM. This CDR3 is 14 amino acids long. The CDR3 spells CASTLRRIQETQYF. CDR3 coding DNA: TGTGCCAGCACCTTAAGGCGGATCCAAGAGACCCAGTACTTC.

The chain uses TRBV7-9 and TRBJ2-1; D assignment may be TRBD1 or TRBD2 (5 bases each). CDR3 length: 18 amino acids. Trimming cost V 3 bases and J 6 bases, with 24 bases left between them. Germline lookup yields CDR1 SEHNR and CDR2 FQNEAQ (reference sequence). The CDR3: CASSFQRPWGIGSNEQFF. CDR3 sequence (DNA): TGTGCCAGCAGCTTCCAACGGCCCTGGGGGATAGGTTCCAATGAGCAGTTCTTC.

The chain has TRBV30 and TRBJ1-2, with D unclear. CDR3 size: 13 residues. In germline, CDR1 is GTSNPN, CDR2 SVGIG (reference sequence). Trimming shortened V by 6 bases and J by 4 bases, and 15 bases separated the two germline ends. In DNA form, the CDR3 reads TGTGCCTGCCTCCACGGGGAGTCCTATGGCTACACCTTC. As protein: CACLHGESYGYTF. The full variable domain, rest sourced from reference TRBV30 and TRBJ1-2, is SQTIHQWPATLVQPVGSPLSLECTVEGTSNPNLYWYRQAAGRGLQLLFYSVGIGQISSEVPQNLSASRPQDRQFILSSKKLLLSDSGFYLCACLHGESYGYTFGSGTRLTVV.

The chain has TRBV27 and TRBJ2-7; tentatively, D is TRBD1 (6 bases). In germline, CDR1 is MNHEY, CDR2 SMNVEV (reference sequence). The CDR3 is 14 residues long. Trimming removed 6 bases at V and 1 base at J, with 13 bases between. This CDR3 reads CASRLGHLSYEQYF. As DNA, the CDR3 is TGTGCCAGCAGGCTGGGACACCTATCCTACGAGCAGTACTTC.

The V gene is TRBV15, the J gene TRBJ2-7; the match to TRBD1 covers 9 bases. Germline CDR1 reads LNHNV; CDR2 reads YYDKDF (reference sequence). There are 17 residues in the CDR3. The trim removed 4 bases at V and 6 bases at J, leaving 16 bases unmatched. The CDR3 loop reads CATSTLPGTGSGGEQYF. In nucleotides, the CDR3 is TGTGCCACCAGCACCTTACCCGGGACAGGGTCGGGTGGCGAGCAGTACTTC.

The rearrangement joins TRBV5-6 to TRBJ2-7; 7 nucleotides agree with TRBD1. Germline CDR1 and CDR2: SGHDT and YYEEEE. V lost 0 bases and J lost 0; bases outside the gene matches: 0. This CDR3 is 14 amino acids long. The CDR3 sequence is CASSLGDSSYEQYF. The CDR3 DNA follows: TGTGCCAGCAGCTTGGGGGACAGCTCCTACGAGCAGTACTTC.

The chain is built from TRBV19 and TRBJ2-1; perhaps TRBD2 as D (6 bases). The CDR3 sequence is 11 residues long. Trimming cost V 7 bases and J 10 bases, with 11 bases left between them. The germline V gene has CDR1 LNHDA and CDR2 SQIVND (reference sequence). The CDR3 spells CASTSGREQFF. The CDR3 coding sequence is TGTGCCAGTACCTCAGGGAGGGAGCAGTTCTTC.

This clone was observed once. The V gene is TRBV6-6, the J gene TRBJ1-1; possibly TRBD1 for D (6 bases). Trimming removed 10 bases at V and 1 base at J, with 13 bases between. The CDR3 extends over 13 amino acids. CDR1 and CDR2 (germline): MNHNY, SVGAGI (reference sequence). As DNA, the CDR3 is TGTGCCACTGTAGGACAGCAGAACACTGAAGCTTTCTTT. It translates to CATVGQQNTEAFF.

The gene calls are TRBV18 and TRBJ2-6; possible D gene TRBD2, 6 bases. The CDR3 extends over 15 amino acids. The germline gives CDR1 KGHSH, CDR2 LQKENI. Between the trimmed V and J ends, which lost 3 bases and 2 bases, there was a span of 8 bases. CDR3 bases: TGTGCCAGCTCACCTTCGGGGGCTGGGGCCAACGTCCTGACTTTC. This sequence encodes CASSPSGAGANVLTF.

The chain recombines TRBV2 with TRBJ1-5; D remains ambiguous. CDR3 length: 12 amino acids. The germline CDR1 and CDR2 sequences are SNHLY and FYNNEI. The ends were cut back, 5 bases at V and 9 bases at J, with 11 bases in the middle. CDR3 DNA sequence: TGTGCCAGCAGTTCCGGGCCCCGGCCCCAGCATTTT. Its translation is CASSSGPRPQHF.

Written as DNA, the CDR3 is TGTGCCAGCAGCCAAGACCCGGGATCAGTGGGACGCAATTACAATGAGCAGTTCTTC. The encoded protein is CASSQDPGSVGRNYNEQFF. The chain couples TRBV4-2 to TRBJ2-1; perhaps D is TRBD1 or TRBD2 (5 bases each). V gave up 0 bases and J gave up 4 bases, with 22 bases separating them. Germline CDR1 is LGHNA and CDR2 is YNFKEQ. The CDR3 totals 19 residues.

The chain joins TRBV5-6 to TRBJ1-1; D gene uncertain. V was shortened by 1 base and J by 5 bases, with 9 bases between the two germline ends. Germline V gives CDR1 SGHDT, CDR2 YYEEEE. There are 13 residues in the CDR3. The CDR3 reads CASSLFGETEAFF. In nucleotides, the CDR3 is TGTGCCAGCAGCTTGTTCGGTGAAACTGAAGCTTTCTTT. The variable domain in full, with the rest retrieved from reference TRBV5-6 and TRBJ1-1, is DAGVTQSPTHLIKTRGQQVTLRCSPKSGHDTVSWYQQALGQGPQFIFQYYEEEERQRGNFPDRFSGHQFPNYSSELNVNALLLGDSALYLCASSLFGETEAFFGQGTRLTVV.

CDR3 coding DNA: TGTGCCAGCACCCAGTCCCACCCGGGGTCCCAAGCCAATGAGCAGTTCTTC. Translation gives CASTQSHPGSQANEQFF. The chain links TRBV21-1 to TRBJ2-1; TRBD2, the D gene given by the table, was not confirmed from the DNA. TRBV21-1 is tagged as a pseudogene. This CDR3 region has 17 residues.

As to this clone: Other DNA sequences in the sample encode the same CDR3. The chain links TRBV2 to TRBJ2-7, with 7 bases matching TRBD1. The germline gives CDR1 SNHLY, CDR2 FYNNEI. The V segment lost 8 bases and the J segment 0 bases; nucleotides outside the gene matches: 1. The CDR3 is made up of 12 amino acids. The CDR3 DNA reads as TGTGCCAGCCGGGACAGCTCCTACGAGCAGTACTTC. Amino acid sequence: CASRDSSYEQYF.

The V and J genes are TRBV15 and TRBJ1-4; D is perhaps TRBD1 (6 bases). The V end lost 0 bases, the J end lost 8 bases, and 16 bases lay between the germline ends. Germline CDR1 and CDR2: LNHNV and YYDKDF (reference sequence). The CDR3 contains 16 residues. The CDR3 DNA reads TGTGCCACCAGCAGAGATCTTGGCAGGGGCGGCGAAAAACTGTTTTTT. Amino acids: CATSRDLGRGGEKLFF.

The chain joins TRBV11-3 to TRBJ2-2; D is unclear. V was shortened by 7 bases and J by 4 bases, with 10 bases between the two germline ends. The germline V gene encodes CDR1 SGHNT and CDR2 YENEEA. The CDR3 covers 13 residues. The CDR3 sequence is CASTNPPTGELFF. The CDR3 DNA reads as TGTGCCAGCACCAACCCCCCCACCGGGGAGCTGTTTTTT. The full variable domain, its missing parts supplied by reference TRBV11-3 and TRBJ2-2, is EAGVVQSPRYKIIEKKQPVAFWCNPISGHNTLYWYLQNLGQGPELLIRYENEEAVDDSQLPKDRFSAERLKGVDSTLKIQPAELGDSAVYLCASTNPPTGELFFGEGSRLTVL.